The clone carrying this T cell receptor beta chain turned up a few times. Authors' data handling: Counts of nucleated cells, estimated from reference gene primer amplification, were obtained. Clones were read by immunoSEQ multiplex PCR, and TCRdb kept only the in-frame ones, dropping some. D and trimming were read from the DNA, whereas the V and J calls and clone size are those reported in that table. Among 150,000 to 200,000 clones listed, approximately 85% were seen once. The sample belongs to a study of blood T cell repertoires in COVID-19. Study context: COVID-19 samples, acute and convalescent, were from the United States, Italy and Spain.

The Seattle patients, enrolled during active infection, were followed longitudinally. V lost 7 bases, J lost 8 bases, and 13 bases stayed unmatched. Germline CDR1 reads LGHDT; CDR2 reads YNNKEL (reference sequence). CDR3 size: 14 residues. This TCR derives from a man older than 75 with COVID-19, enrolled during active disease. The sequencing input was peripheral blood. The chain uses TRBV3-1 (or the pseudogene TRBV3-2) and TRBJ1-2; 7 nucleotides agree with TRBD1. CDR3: CASTRTGVTFGYTF. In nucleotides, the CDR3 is TGTGCCAGCACCAGAACAGGGGTGACTTTCGGCTACACCTTC.